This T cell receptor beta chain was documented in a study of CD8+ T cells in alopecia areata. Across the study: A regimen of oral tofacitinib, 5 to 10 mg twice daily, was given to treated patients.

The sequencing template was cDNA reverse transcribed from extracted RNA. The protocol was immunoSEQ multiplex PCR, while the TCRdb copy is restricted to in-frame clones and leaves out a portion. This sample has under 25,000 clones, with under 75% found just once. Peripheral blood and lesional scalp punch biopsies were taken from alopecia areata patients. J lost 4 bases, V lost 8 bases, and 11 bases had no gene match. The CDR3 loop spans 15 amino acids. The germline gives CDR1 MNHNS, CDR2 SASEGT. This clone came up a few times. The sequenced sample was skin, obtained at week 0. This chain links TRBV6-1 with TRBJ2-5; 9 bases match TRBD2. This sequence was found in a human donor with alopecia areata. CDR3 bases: TGTGCCAGCGACATTGCCGGGACTAGCCGAGAGACCCAGTACTTC. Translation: CASDIAGTSRETQYF.